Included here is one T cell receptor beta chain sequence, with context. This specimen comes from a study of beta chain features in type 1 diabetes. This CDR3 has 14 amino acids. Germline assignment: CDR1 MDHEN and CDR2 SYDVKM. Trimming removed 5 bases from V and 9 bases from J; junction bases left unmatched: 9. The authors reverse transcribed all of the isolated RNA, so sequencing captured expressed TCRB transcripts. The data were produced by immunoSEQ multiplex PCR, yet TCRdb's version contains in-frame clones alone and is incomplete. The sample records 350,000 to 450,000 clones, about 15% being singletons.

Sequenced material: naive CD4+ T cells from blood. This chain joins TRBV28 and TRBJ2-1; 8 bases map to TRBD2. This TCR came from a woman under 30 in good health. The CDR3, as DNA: TGTGCCAGCAGTAATAGCGGGAAGTGGGGTGAGCAGTTCTTC. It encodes CASSNSGKWGEQFF.